Following are 29 T cell receptor beta chains from one sample sequenced in a study of CD8 T cells in ankylosing spondylitis. TCRdb reprocessed the 5' RACE reads via MiXCR and lists one record per CDR3 protein. The data show around 440,000 distinct CDR3 sequences, with over 15% seen just once and approximately 1% held by the top ten. Which antigens these TCRs recognize remains unknown. General study results and limits: About 8 highly homologous variants made up a TCR beta motif, and this motif appeared characteristic of ankylosing spondylitis blood.

The sequenced sample was blood, either unsorted or a sorted T cell fraction (not recorded which). The receptors were sampled from a male donor with ankylosing spondylitis.

This clonotype was seen more than once but under ten times. The genes are TRBV2 and TRBJ1-4, with a possible D match to TRBD1 (5 bases). V was shortened by 7 bases and J by 0 bases, with 12 bases between the two germline ends. Germline V gene sequence: CDR1 SNHLY, CDR2 FYNNEI. The CDR3 extends over 15 amino acids. The CDR3 bases are TGTGCCAGCAAGCCTCAGGGTGCAACTAATGAAAAACTGTTTTTT. Protein product: CASKPQGATNEKLFF.

This chain uses TRBV7-2 with TRBJ2-3; TRBD2 aligns across 10 bases. Germline trimming cut 9 bases from V and 2 bases from J; bases unmatched to any gene: 8. Germline CDR1 is SGHTA and CDR2 is FQGNSA. The length of the CDR3 is 15 residues. The CDR3 DNA reads as TGTGCCAGTGCCGTACTAGCGGGGACCACAGATACGCAGTATTTT. This sequence encodes CASAVLAGTTDTQYF.

This clonotype was seen more than once but under ten times. The chain carries TRBV5-4 and TRBJ2-2, with D possibly matching TRBD2 (5 bases). This CDR3 region has 16 residues. Germline V gives CDR1 SGHNT, CDR2 YYREEE (reference sequence). The V end was cut by 4 bases, the J end by 2 bases, with 15 bases between. The CDR3 here is CASSVRELVNTGELFF. The CDR3 nucleotides read TGTGCCAGCAGCGTGAGGGAGCTAGTAAACACCGGGGAGCTGTTTTTT.

This clonotype was seen a few times. The chain recombines TRBV5-1 with TRBJ2-2, with D perhaps TRBD2 (5 bases). Per the germline V gene, CDR1 is SGHRS and CDR2 is YFSETQ. The CDR3 length is 15 residues. Trimming pared 0 bases from V and 6 bases from J, leaving 12 bases between. CDR3 protein: CASSLADSEAGELFF. The CDR3 DNA reads as TGCGCCAGCAGCTTGGCCGATAGCGAGGCCGGGGAGCTGTTTTTT. The whole variable domain, filled in from reference TRBV5-1 and TRBJ2-2, reads KAGVTQTPRYLIKTRGQQVTLSCSPISGHRSVSWYQQTPGQGLQFLFEYFSETQRNKGNFPGRFSGRQFSNSRSEMNVSTLELGDSALYLCASSLADSEAGELFFGEGSRLTVL.

This clonotype occurred many times. The rearrangement joins TRBV5-1 to TRBJ2-7; D might be TRBD1 (5 bases). Trimming removed 4 bases at V and 0 bases at J, with 14 bases between. The CDR3 loop spans 15 amino acids. Germline V gene data show CDR1 as SGHRS and CDR2 as YFSETQ. CDR3 residues: CASSRGSSFSYEQYF. Here the CDR3 DNA reads TGCGCCAGCAGCAGGGGAAGTTCTTTCTCCTACGAGCAGTACTTC.

This clonotype has ten or more counts. Germline is not matched at one junction end, which may reflect a read error. The genes are TRBV7-2 and TRBJ2-7; 9 bases map to TRBD1. Germline V gene lookup returns CDR1 SGHTA and CDR2 FQGNSA. The CDR3 is 14 residues long. CDR3 in DNA: TGCGCCAGCAGCCTAGGACAGGGGACCTACGAGCAGTACTTC. The encoded protein is CASSLGQGTYEQYF.

This clonotype was seen ten or more times. The chain couples TRBV28 to TRBJ2-7, with D perhaps TRBD2 (5 bases). The length of the CDR3 is 13 residues. Trimming took 8 bases from V and 3 from J, leaving 14 bases between them. Looked up from germline, CDR1 is MDHEN and CDR2 is SYDVKM. Here the CDR3 DNA reads TGTGCCAGCCGACCGGGAAGACTCTACGAGCAGTACTTC. This gives the protein CASRPGRLYEQYF.

This clonotype occurred once. The chain recombines TRBV27 with TRBJ2-3, with TRBD2 matching 8 bases. Germline loops: CDR1 MNHEY, CDR2 SMNVEV (reference sequence). The V gene end was trimmed by 4 bases and the J gene end by 6 bases; junction bases not matched to a gene: 6. The CDR3 runs to 14 residues. CDR3 in amino acids: CASSSPGGWDTQYF. The CDR3 nucleotides read TGTGCCAGCAGTTCCCCGGGAGGGTGGGATACGCAGTATTTT.

The chain has TRBV4-2 and TRBJ2-1; D not resolved. The V end was cut by 3 bases, the J end by 0 bases, with 12 bases between. The germline CDR1 and CDR2 sequences are LGHNA and YNFKEQ. This CDR3 is 16 amino acids long. The CDR3 region has the DNA TGTGCCAGCAGCCACCGTCGCGCCCGCTCCTACAATGAGCAGTTCTTC. Residues: CASSHRRARSYNEQFF.

The V gene is TRBV2, the J gene TRBJ1-5, with D uncertain. V lost 1 base and J 8 bases, leaving 18 bases between the germline ends. This CDR3 is 16 amino acids long. The germline V gene encodes CDR1 SNHLY and CDR2 FYNNEI. The CDR3: CASSEGFSTDSEPQHF. The CDR3 DNA reads as TGTGCCAGCAGTGAAGGGTTTTCGACCGATTCTGAGCCCCAGCATTTT.

The chain employs TRBV3-1 and TRBJ1-2; no firm D call. Germline lookup yields CDR1 LGHDT and CDR2 YNNKEL (reference sequence). Trimming took 0 bases from V and 6 from J, leaving 14 bases between them. This CDR3 comprises 15 residues. The CDR3 DNA reads as TGTGCCAGCAGCCAAGAAAGGTGGCAGGAACATGGCTACACCTTC. Translating gives CASSQERWQEHGYTF.

This clonotype appeared a few times. The CDR3 DNA follows: TGTGCCAGCAGCCAAGGGGTCCAGCCTGGCAATACGCAGTATTTT. Amino acids: CASSQGVQPGNTQYF. The genes are TRBV3-1 and TRBJ2-3; D is ambiguous. The V gene lost 1 base and the J gene lost 7 bases, with 15 bases spanning the gap. Germline CDR1 is LGHDT and CDR2 is YNNKEL (reference sequence). The length of the CDR3 is 15 residues.

The chain employs TRBV4-3 and TRBJ2-1; 9 nucleotides line up with TRBD2. CDR1 is LGHNA and CDR2 is YSLEER in the germline V gene. This CDR3 contains 14 residues. V gave up 4 bases and J gave up 8 bases; unmatched junction bases: 6. The CDR3 coding sequence is TGCGCCAGCAGCCGAAGCGGGAGGTGGGATGAGCAGTTCTTC. Protein product: CASSRSGRWDEQFF.

This clonotype has ten or more counts. The chain recombines TRBV7-8 with TRBJ1-5; no definite D call. The CDR3 has 14 residues. Germline V gene data show CDR1 as SGHVS and CDR2 as FQNEAQ. The V gene lost 7 bases and the J gene lost 0 bases, with 10 bases spanning the gap. The CDR3 loop is CASKSGYSNQPQHF. The CDR3 nucleotides are TGTGCCAGCAAGTCGGGATATAGCAATCAGCCCCAGCATTTT. Full variable domain (missing parts from reference TRBV7-8 and TRBJ1-5): GAGVSQSPRYKVAKRGQDVALRCDPISGHVSLFWYQQALGQGPEFLTYFQNEAQLDKSGLPSDRFFAERPEGSVSTLKIQRTQQEDSAVYLCASKSGYSNQPQHFGDGTRLSIL.

This clonotype was observed a few times. The chain employs TRBV6-2 or TRBV6-3 and TRBJ2-7; TRBD2 matches 11 bases. CDR3 length: 13 residues. Germline V gives CDR1 MNHEY, CDR2 SVGEGT. Unmatched junction bases numbered 3, after V lost 7 bases and J lost 4 bases. The CDR3 nucleotides are TGTGCCAGCATCTTAGCGGGAGGGTACGAGCAGTACTTC. The encoded protein is CASILAGGYEQYF.

A few counts support this clonotype. This chain uses TRBV12-3 or TRBV12-4 with TRBJ1-4; D ambiguous. V was trimmed by 3 bases and J by 1 base, leaving 6 bases between them. The CDR3 covers 14 residues. CDR3 in DNA: TGTGCCAGCAGTTTTTTGGTAACTAATGAAAAACTGTTTTTT. This sequence encodes CASSFLVTNEKLFF.

This clonotype was found a few times. The chain is built from TRBV6-5 and TRBJ1-4; D gene uncertain. CDR1 is MNHEY, CDR2 SVGAGI, per germline. Trimming left V 0 bases short and J 8 bases short, with 7 bases between. The CDR3 sequence is 13 residues long. The CDR3 sequence is CASSYSTREKLFF. The CDR3 DNA follows: TGTGCCAGCAGTTACTCAACAAGAGAAAAACTGTTTTTT.

The rearrangement joins TRBV20-1 to TRBJ1-2; D unclear. V was trimmed by 0 bases and J by 0 bases, leaving 17 bases between them. Germline CDR1 DFQATT, CDR2 SNEGSKA (reference sequence). The CDR3 is 17 residues long. The CDR3 DNA is TGCAGTGCTAGAGAGGTTAAGGGTAGTTCGCCTAACTATGGCTACACCTTC. This sequence encodes CSAREVKGSSPNYGYTF.

This clonotype was counted a few times. The chain's CDR3 is CSARDLSLSYNEQFF. CDR3 in DNA: TGCAGTGCTAGAGATCTTAGCCTCTCCTACAATGAGCAGTTCTTC. The chain carries TRBV20-1 and TRBJ2-1; D is ambiguous. The CDR3 sequence is 15 residues long. Per the germline V gene, CDR1 is DFQATT and CDR2 is SNEGSKA (reference sequence). V was pared by 0 bases and J by 0 bases, with 9 bases between.

This clonotype was counted a few times. The V gene is TRBV20-1, the J gene TRBJ2-2; D possibly matches TRBD1 or TRBD2 (5 bases each). Germline V lookup: CDR1 DFQATT, CDR2 SNEGSKA (reference sequence). Trimming took 1 base from V and 2 from J, leaving 14 bases between them. This CDR3 comprises 16 residues. In DNA, the CDR3 is TGCAGTGCTAGAGTTTCGGGACGGACAAACACCGGGGAGCTGTTTTTT. Translation: CSARVSGRTNTGELFF.

V gene TRBV6-5 combines with J gene TRBJ2-1, with D perhaps TRBD1 (5 bases). CDR3 length: 15 residues. V was trimmed by 2 bases and J by 9 bases, leaving 17 bases between them. Germline V CDR1 and CDR2: MNHEY, SVGAGI. The CDR3 protein is CASSYRFRVSPEQFF. The CDR3, as DNA: TGTGCCAGCAGTTACCGGTTCAGGGTGTCCCCTGAGCAGTTCTTC.

This clonotype turned up a few times. V is TRBV30 and J is TRBJ2-7; D is unresolved. V was pared by 0 bases and J by 2 bases, with 11 bases between. Germline-derived CDR1 and CDR2 are GTSNPN and SVGIG (reference sequence). This CDR3 spans 14 amino acids. The CDR3 is CAWSVGLEAYEQYF. CDR3 bases: TGTGCCTGGAGTGTTGGGTTAGAAGCCTACGAGCAGTACTTC.

This clonotype was counted between two and nine times. V usage is TRBV5-1 and J usage is TRBJ2-3; D uncertain. V lost 2 bases, J lost 2 bases, and 6 bases lay in between. Germline-derived CDR1 and CDR2 are SGHRS and YFSETQ. The CDR3 covers 13 residues. The CDR3 bases are TGCGCCAGCAGCTTCAGTCCCACAGATACGCAGTATTTT. Translated: CASSFSPTDTQYF.

This clonotype was seen repeatedly, ten times or more. This sequence joins TRBV20-1 and TRBJ1-6, with no clear D. The length of the CDR3 is 15 residues. The germline V gene has CDR1 DFQATT and CDR2 SNEGSKA (reference sequence). Trimming stripped 6 bases from V and 0 bases from J, with 12 bases between. This CDR3 reads CSAKGGSSYNSPLHF. CDR3 sequence (DNA): TGCAGTGCGAAAGGCGGGAGCTCCTATAATTCACCCCTCCACTTT.

This clonotype turned up a few times. J is TRBJ2-7 and V is TRBV4-2, with D perhaps TRBD1 or TRBD2 (5 bases each). This CDR3 is built from 14 residues. With 4 bases removed from V and 7 bases from J, the gap between germline ends came to 17 bases. Germline-derived CDR1 and CDR2 are LGHNA and YNFKEQ. Here the CDR3 reads CASSPSREPEEQYF. The DNA of the CDR3 is TGTGCCAGCAGCCCTTCCAGGGAGCCAGAGGAGCAGTACTTC.

V and J are TRBV2 and TRBJ2-1, with a weak D call TRBD2 (6 bases). CDR3 length equals 14 residues. The V gene lost 6 bases and the J gene lost 7 bases, with 16 bases spanning the gap. Germline values: CDR1 SNHLY, CDR2 FYNNEI. The CDR3 protein is CASRSLGLGNEQFF. As DNA, the CDR3 is TGTGCCAGCAGGAGTCTGGGACTTGGGAATGAGCAGTTCTTC.

This clonotype was counted a few times. The chain joins TRBV18 to TRBJ1-1; D not certain. Trimming took 0 bases from V and 3 from J, leaving 14 bases between them. There are 16 residues in the CDR3. Germline lookup yields CDR1 KGHSH and CDR2 LQKENI. CDR3 region: CASSPPSYTPDTEAFF. The DNA of the CDR3 is TGTGCCAGCTCACCACCATCATACACACCCGACACTGAAGCTTTCTTT.

This clonotype appeared a few times. The rearrangement uses TRBV12-3 or TRBV12-4 and TRBJ2-4; D is unresolved. The CDR3 contains 13 residues. V shed 6 bases and J shed 4 bases, with 10 bases lying between them. The CDR3 DNA reads TGTGCCAGCAGAAACGACGGGAAAAACATTCAGTACTTC. Translating it yields CASRNDGKNIQYF.

The chain couples TRBV4-1 to TRBJ2-2; D is unresolved. Germline CDR1 reads MGHRA; CDR2 reads YSYEKL. V was trimmed by 0 bases and J by 0 bases, leaving 8 bases between them. This CDR3 spans 16 amino acids. CDR3 bases: TGCGCCAGCAGCCAAGAAGTTAGGACGAACACCGGGGAGCTGTTTTTT. Protein sequence: CASSQEVRTNTGELFF.